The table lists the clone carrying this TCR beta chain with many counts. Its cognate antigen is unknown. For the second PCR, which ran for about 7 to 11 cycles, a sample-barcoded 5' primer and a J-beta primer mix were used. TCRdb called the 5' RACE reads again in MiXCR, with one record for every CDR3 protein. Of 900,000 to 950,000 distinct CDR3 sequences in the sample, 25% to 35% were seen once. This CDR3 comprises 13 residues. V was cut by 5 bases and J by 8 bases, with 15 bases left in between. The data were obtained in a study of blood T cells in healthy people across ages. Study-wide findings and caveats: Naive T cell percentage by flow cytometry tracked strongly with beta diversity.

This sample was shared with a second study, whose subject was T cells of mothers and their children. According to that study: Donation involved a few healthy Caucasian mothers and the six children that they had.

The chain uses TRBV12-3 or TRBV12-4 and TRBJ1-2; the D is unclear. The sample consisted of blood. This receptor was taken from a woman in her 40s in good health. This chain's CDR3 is CASSRLGTGGYTF. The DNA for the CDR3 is TGTGCCAGCAGTCGACTAGGAACGGGAGGCTACACCTTC.